These T cell receptor beta chains were read from a single sample in a study of blood T cell repertoires in COVID-19. Profiling relied on immunoSEQ multiplex PCR, and the TCRdb table lists in-frame clones only, not all of them. Seen here are around 250,000 clones, about nine tenths observed once, and the top ten hold 2% to 2.5%. The sample consisted of peripheral blood. The receptors derive from a man aged 25 to 45 who had recovered from COVID-19. CDR3s include the opening cysteine and the closing phenylalanine or tryptophan. The order of the fields is V gene, D gene, J gene, clone size, CDR3 protein, CDR3 DNA. The D gene is left open where the match is weak. Only some rows state a clone size, as once, few, many or a class for expanded clones.

>TRBV15|TRBD1|TRBJ2-7|once
CATSVRTGPYEQYF
TGTGCCACCAGCGTAAGGACAGGGCCGTACGAGCAGTACTTC
>TRBV14|-|TRBJ2-1|-
CASSRRVGYYNEQFF
TGTGCCAGCAGCCGGAGAGTCGGCTACTACAATGAGCAGTTCTTC
>TRBV7-2|-|TRBJ2-3|-
CASSLAPAPGTDTQYF
TGTGCCAGCAGCTTAGCCCCCGCCCCAGGCACAGATACGCAGTATTTT
>TRBV5-1|-|TRBJ2-2|-
CASSLRADSGELFF
TGCGCCAGCAGCTTGCGTGCCGACTCCGGGGAGCTGTTTTTT
>TRBV19|-|TRBJ1-6|-
CASRTGSANSPLHF
TGTGCCAGTAGGACCGGGTCGGCCAATTCACCCCTCCACTTT
>TRBV19|TRBD1|TRBJ1-1|-
CASSIEGDRGRRAEAFF
TGTGCCAGTAGTATCGAAGGGGACAGGGGGCGCCGCGCTGAAGCTTTCTTT
>TRBV30|-|TRBJ1-6|-
CAWSGTFGSPLHF
TGTGCCTGGTCAGGGACTTTTGGCTCACCCCTCCACTTT
>TRBV19|-|TRBJ1-2|-
CASTLRGIDGYTF
TGTGCCAGTACCCTTAGGGGGATCGATGGCTACACCTTC
>TRBV19|-|TRBJ1-5|-
CASSIEVGRGQPQHF
TGTGCCAGTAGTATTGAGGTCGGCAGGGGACAGCCCCAGCATTTT
>TRBV5-1|TRBD1|TRBJ2-2|-
CASSPGQTLTGELFF
TGCGCCAGCAGCCCGGGACAGACCCTCACCGGGGAGCTGTTTTTT
>TRBV3-1/TRBV3-2|TRBD2|TRBJ2-3|-
CASSQEGQRGGLEYF
TGTGCCAGCAGCCAAGAGGGCCAGCGGGGGGGCCTGGAGTATTTT
>TRBV10-1|TRBD1|TRBJ2-7|-
CASSPGQGRTREQYF
TGCGCCAGCAGTCCCGGACAGGGGAGGACTAGGGAGCAGTACTTC
>TRBV7-9|TRBD1|TRBJ1-6|-
CASSLGAGRGRSPLHF
TGTGCCAGCAGCTTAGGTGCGGGCAGGGGGCGGTCACCCCTCCACTTT
>TRBV3-1/TRBV3-2|TRBD1|TRBJ2-7|once
CASSQDIGTGQGQGYEQYF
TGTGCCAGCAGCCAAGATATAGGGACAGGGCAAGGGCAGGGCTACGAGCAGTACTTC
>TRBV6-5|-|TRBJ1-2|-
CASSYLSPPYGYTF
TGTGCCAGCAGTTACTTAAGCCCCCCTTATGGCTACACCTTC
>TRBV7-9|TRBD1|TRBJ2-3|-
CASSPTSGTGPYF
TGTGCCAGCAGCCCAACTTCCGGGACAGGCCCGTATTTT
>TRBV6-1|-|TRBJ2-3|-
CASSVRGAPDLTDTQYF
TGTGCCAGCAGTGTCCGGGGGGCGCCCGACCTCACAGATACGCAGTATTTT
>TRBV2|TRBD1|TRBJ1-2|once
CASSEETGRNYGYTF
TGTGCCAGCAGTGAAGAGACAGGGAGAAACTATGGCTACACCTTC
>TRBV9|-|TRBJ2-6|-
CASSVNSGANVLTF
TGTGCCAGCAGCGTCAACTCTGGGGCCAACGTCCTGACTTTC
>TRBV7-2|TRBD1|TRBJ1-3|once
CASSLGTGPGNTIYF
TGTGCCAGCAGCTTAGGGACAGGGCCTGGAAACACCATATATTTT
>TRBV5-1|TRBD1|TRBJ1-1|-
CASSSEGQGEAFF
TGCGCCAGCAGCTCCGAAGGACAGGGAGAAGCTTTCTTT
>TRBV19|TRBD2|TRBJ2-3|-
CATGGFRETDTQYF
TGTGCCACCGGGGGGTTTCGAGAAACAGATACGCAGTATTTT
>TRBV7-2|-|TRBJ2-3|-
CASTQGTDTQYF
TGTGCCAGCACCCAGGGCACAGATACGCAGTATTTT
>TRBV3-1/TRBV3-2|-|TRBJ2-3|-
CASGRMTSFSTDTQYF
TGTGCCAGCGGTCGAATGACATCGTTTAGCACAGATACGCAGTATTTT
>TRBV6-5|-|TRBJ1-6|-
CASSRPPDGLHF
TGTGCCAGCAGCCGCCCTCCCGACGGGCTCCACTTT
>TRBV7-2|-|TRBJ1-2|-
CASSPDRPYGYTF
TGTGCCAGCAGCCCCGACAGACCCTATGGCTACACCTTC
>TRBV5-1|TRBD1|TRBJ2-2|-
CASSLGGQVGELFF
TGCGCCAGCAGCTTGGGGGGACAGGTCGGGGAGCTGTTTTTT
>TRBV2|TRBD2|TRBJ2-2|-
CASSGIAGDTGELFF
TGTGCCAGCAGTGGAATAGCGGGGGACACCGGGGAGCTGTTTTTT
>TRBV30|TRBD2|TRBJ2-3|-
CAWSGTRSHVDTQYF
TGTGCCTGGAGTGGGACTAGATCTCACGTGGATACGCAGTATTTT
>TRBV27|-|TRBJ2-1|few
CASSLSMGAPYNEQFF
TGTGCCAGCAGTTTATCTATGGGGGCCCCCTACAATGAGCAGTTCTTC
>TRBV24-1|-|TRBJ2-3|once
CATSGGGYGTDTQYF
TGTGCCACCAGTGGTGGGGGCTACGGCACAGATACGCAGTATTTT